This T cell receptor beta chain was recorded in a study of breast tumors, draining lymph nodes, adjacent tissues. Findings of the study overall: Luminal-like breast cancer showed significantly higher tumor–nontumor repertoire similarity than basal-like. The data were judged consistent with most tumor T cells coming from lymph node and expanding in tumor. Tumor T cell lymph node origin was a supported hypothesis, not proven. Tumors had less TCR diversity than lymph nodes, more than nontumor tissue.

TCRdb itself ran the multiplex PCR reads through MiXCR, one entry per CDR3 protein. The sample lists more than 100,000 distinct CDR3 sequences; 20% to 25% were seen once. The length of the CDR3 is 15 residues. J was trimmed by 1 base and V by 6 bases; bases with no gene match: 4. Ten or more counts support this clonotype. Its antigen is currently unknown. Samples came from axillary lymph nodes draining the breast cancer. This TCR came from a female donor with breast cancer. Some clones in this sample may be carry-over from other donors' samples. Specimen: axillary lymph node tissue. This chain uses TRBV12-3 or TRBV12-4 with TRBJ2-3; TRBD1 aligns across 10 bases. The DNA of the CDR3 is TGTGCCAGCAGCCTGACAGGGGGCGGCACAGATACGCAGTATTTT. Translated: CASSLTGGGTDTQYF.